This TCR beta chain was captured in a study of response to subunit inactivated influenza vaccine. Overall study findings and caveats: Authors proposed each seasonal influenza vaccination draws in few new T cells.

V was pared by 5 bases and J by 5 bases, with 5 bases of the junction left unmatched. This CDR3 is 14 amino acids long. TCRdb analysed the RT-PCR reads with MiXCR anew, one entry per CDR3 protein. The top ten hold roughly 11% of the sample, which has hundreds of thousands of distinct CDR3 sequences, 18% seen once. Regarding this clonotype: The antigen is not known.

The starting material was PBMCs from blood, obtained around 5 days after vaccination. The gene calls are TRBV12-3 or TRBV12-4 and TRBJ2-2, with 7 bases aligning to TRBD1. This clonotype was obtained from a man aged 50-60 years who received an inactivated influenza vaccine. DNA of the CDR3: TGTGCCAGCAGTGACAGGGTTAGGACCGGGGAGCTGTTTTTT. Translated: CASSDRVRTGELFF.